This entry describes one T cell receptor (beta chain). This sample is drawn from a study of blood T cells in healthy people across ages. The authors ran a second PCR of roughly 6 to 12 cycles using a sample-barcoded 5' primer and a J-beta primer mix. TCRdb analysed the 5' RACE reads with MiXCR anew, one entry per CDR3 protein. This table holds some 940,000 distinct CDR3 sequences, roughly 28% found once. CDR1 and CDR2 (germline): MNHNY, SVGAGI (reference sequence). Trimming removed 4 bases at V and 0 bases at J, with 15 bases between. CDR3 size: 16 residues. Isolation of PBMCs gave at least 6 million cells per sample. Separately, the same data were catalogued under a study of T cells of mothers and their children. This second study says: Mothers yielded over 8 million CDR3 reads, children about 3 million each.

The clonotype originates from a woman aged 40-49 years in good health. This chain joins TRBV6-6 and TRBJ1-2; no firm D call. Sequencing was performed on blood. As DNA, the CDR3 is TGTGCCAGCAGTTCCTCAGTGGGTAATCCTAACTATGGCTACACCTTC. This translates into CASSSSVGNPNYGYTF.